This T cell receptor (beta chain) was profiled in a study of T-cell memory formation after mild COVID-19. Turning to the study itself: Among the donors, TCR clusters were largely specific to each donor. Study results and limitations: Later expanders leaned CD4+, whereas clones that contracted between day 15 and 85 were balanced CD4/CD8.

The CDR3 contains 18 residues. The V gene's germline CDR1 is LGHDT and CDR2 YNNKEL (reference sequence). The junction had 5 bases not matched to a gene; V was cut back by 3 bases and J by 1 base. TCRdb analysed the 5' RACE reads with MiXCR anew, one entry per CDR3 protein. This sample has about half a million distinct CDR3 sequences, with 15% to 20% found just once. This clonotype was counted between two and nine times. The antigen remains unidentified. The TCR sequence derives from an adult woman who had mild COVID-19 (a few samples of this study predate the infection). Cell type and time point are not known. The chain carries TRBV3-1 and TRBJ2-3, with 15 positions matching TRBD2. Sequenced: PBMCs or a T cell subset sorted from them (not recorded which). Here the CDR3 DNA reads TGTGCCAGCAGCCATGGACTAGCGGGGGGGCGGGGCACAGATACGCAGTATTTT. It is translated as CASSHGLAGGRGTDTQYF.